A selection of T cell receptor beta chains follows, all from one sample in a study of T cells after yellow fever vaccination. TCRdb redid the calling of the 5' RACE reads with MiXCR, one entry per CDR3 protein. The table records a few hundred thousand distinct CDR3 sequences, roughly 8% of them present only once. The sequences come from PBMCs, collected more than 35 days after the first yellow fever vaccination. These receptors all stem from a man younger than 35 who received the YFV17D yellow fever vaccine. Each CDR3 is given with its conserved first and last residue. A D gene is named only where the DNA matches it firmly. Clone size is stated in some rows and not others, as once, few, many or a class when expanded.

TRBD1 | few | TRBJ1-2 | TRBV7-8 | CASSTGPGQSYGYTF | TGTGCCAGCAGCACGGGCCCGGGACAGTCCTATGGCTACACCTTC
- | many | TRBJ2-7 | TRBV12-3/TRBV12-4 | CASSFDSYEQYF | TGTGCCAGCAGTTTTGACTCCTACGAGCAGTACTTC
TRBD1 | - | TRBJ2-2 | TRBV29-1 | CSVFTQGWDTGELFF | TGCAGCGTCTTCACACAGGGGTGGGACACCGGGGAGCTGTTTTTT
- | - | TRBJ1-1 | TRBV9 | CASSVGPVTEAFF | TGTGCCAGCAGCGTCGGACCGGTGACTGAAGCTTTCTTT
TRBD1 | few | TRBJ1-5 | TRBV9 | CASNPTGFGQPQHF | TGTGCCAGCAACCCGACAGGGTTTGGGCAGCCCCAGCATTTT
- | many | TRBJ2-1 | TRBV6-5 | CASSYSIGGTYNEQFF | TGTGCCAGCAGTTACTCGATAGGGGGGACCTACAATGAGCAGTTCTTC
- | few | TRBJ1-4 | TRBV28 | CASSLDRLTVF | TGTGCCAGCAGTTTAGACAGGCTTACTGTTTTT
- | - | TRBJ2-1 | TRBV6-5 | CASSTRGSYNEQFF | TGTGCCAGCAGCACCCGGGGCAGCTACAATGAGCAGTTCTTC
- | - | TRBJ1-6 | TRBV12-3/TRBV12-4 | CASGGPGANSPLHF | TGTGCCAGCGGGGGCCCAGGGGCTAATTCACCCCTCCACTTT
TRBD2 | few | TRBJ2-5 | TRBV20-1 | CSARVPSGGVETQYF | TGCAGTGCTAGAGTGCCTAGCGGGGGGGTAGAGACCCAGTACTTC
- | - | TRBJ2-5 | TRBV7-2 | CASSLYTETQYF | TGTGCCAGCAGCTTATACACAGAGACCCAGTACTTC
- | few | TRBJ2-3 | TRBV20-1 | CSARPPWGRDTQYF | TGCAGTGCTAGGCCCCCTTGGGGGAGAGATACGCAGTATTTT
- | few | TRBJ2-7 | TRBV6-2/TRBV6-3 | CASSYTPTGTYEQYF | TGTGCCAGCAGTTACACCCCTACTGGTACCTACGAGCAGTACTTC
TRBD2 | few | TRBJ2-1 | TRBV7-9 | CASYRDYPGNEQFF | TGTGCCAGTTACCGGGACTATCCCGGGAATGAGCAGTTCTTC
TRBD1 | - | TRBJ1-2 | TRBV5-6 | CASSWGQRSNYGYTF | TGTGCCAGCAGCTGGGGACAGCGAAGTAACTATGGCTACACCTTC
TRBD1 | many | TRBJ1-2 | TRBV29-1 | CSGKSGQGDGYTF | TGCAGCGGAAAATCCGGACAGGGCGATGGCTACACCTTC
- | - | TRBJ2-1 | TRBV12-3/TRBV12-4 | CASTPGWDEQFF | TGTGCCAGCACCCCTGGTTGGGATGAGCAGTTCTTC
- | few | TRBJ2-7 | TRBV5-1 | CASSADSKPYEQYF | TGCGCCAGCAGCGCGGACAGTAAACCGTACGAGCAGTACTTC
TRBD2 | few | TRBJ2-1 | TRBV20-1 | CSAPMAAGGLGEQFF | TGCAGTGCTCCGATGGCGGCGGGGGGGCTCGGTGAGCAGTTCTTC
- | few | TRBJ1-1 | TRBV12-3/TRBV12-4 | CATPPGPNTEAFF | TGTGCCACGCCTCCGGGACCGAACACTGAAGCTTTCTTT
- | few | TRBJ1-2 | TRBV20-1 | CSARGWDRSYGYTF | TGCAGTGCTAGAGGCTGGGATAGGAGCTATGGCTACACCTTC
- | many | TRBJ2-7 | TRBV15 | CATSRLSRSGSYEQYF | TGTGCCACCAGCAGGTTGAGCAGGTCGGGCTCCTACGAGCAGTACTTC
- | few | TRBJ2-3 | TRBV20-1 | CSATNTDTQYF | TGCAGTGCTACCAACACAGATACGCAGTATTTT
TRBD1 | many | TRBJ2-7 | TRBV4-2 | CASSQRTGAVTYEQYF | TGTGCCAGCAGCCAAAGGACAGGGGCTGTCACCTACGAGCAGTACTTC
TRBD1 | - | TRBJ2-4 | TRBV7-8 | CASSRDRGNIQYF | TGTGCCAGCAGCCGGGACAGGGGTAACATTCAGTACTTC
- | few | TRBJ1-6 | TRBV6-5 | CASSYRVPNSPLHF | TGTGCCAGCAGTTACAGGGTCCCTAATTCACCCCTCCACTTT
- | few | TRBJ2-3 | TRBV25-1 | CASSESAGWGTDTQYF | TGTGCCAGCAGTGAATCAGCAGGGTGGGGCACAGATACGCAGTATTTT
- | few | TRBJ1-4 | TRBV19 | CASSARGAPVLFF | TGTGCCAGTAGTGCTCGGGGTGCTCCCGTTCTGTTTTTT
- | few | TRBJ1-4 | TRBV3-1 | CASSPTVGGEKLFF | TGTGCCAGCAGCCCGACAGTAGGTGGGGAAAAACTGTTTTTT
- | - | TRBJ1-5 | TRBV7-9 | CASSLEGRPPGDF | TGTGCCAGCAGCTTAGAAGGCCGCCCCCCGGGGGACTTT
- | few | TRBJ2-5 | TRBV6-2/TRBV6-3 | CASSWLVRLETQYF | TGTGCCAGCAGTTGGCTCGTCCGACTGGAGACCCAGTACTTC
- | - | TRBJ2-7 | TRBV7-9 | CASSLAGQTSYEQYF | TGTGCCAGCAGCTTAGCAGGACAGACATCCTACGAGCAGTACTTC
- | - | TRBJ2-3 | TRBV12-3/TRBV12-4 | CTISLSLTAYGATDTQYF | TGTACCATCAGTTTATCCTTAACGGCGTATGGGGCCACAGATACGCAGTATTTT
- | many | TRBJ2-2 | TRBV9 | CASSVEVWTPNTGELFF | TGTGCCAGCAGCGTAGAGGTATGGACACCTAACACCGGGGAGCTGTTTTTT
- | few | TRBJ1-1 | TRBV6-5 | CASGYQGQGTEAFF | TGTGCCAGCGGTTACCAGGGGCAGGGGACTGAAGCTTTCTTT
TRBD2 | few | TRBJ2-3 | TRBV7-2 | CASSPDLAGGIRQYF | TGTGCCAGCAGCCCCGATCTAGCGGGGGGGATAAGGCAGTATTTT
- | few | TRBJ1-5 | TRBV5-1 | CASSLYGANQPQHF | TGCGCCAGCAGCTTGTATGGAGCGAATCAGCCCCAGCATTTT
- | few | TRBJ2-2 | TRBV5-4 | CASSLVPGLTGELFF | TGTGCCAGCAGCTTGGTCCCGGGGTTGACCGGGGAGCTGTTTTTT
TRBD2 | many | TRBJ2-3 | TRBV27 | CASSPLAGDTDTQYF | TGTGCCAGCAGTCCTCTAGCGGGGGACACAGATACGCAGTATTTT
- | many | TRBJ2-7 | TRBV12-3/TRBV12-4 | CASSLSDTLYEQYF | TGTGCCAGCAGTTTATCAGACACCCTCTACGAGCAGTACTTC
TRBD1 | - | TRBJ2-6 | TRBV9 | CASSDRDSWFSGANVLTF | TGTGCCAGCAGCGACCGGGACAGCTGGTTCTCTGGGGCCAACGTCCTGACTTTC
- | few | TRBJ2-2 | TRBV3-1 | CASSQDPPGWPGELFF | TGTGCCAGCAGCCAAGATCCGCCAGGCTGGCCCGGGGAGCTGTTTTTT
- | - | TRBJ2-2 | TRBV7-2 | CASSLASNTGELFF | TGTGCCAGCAGCTTAGCCAGCAACACCGGGGAGCTGTTTTTT
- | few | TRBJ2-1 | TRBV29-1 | CSPRRLNEQFF | TGCAGCCCAAGGCGATTGAATGAGCAGTTCTTC
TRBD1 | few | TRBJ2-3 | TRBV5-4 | CASSSYRWTGGGTDTQYF | TGTGCCAGCAGCTCCTACCGATGGACAGGGGGAGGCACAGATACGCAGTATTTT
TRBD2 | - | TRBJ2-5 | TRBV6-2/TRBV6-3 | CASRVAGGKNQETQYF | TGTGCCAGCAGGGTAGCGGGGGGCAAGAACCAAGAGACCCAGTACTTC
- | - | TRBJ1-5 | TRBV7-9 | CASSSARAAGDQPQHF | TGTGCCAGCAGCTCCGCCCGGGCGGCCGGAGATCAGCCCCAGCATTTT
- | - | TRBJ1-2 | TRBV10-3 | CAITRDFYGYTF | TGTGCCATCACTCGGGACTTTTATGGCTACACCTTC
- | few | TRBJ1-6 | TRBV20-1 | CRETIGPRAFWTLHF | TGCAGAGAAACTATCGGGCCCCGGGCGTTTTGGACCCTCCACTTT
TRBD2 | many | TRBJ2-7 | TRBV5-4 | CASSLGLAGGNEQYF | TGTGCCAGCAGCCTGGGACTAGCGGGGGGCAACGAGCAGTACTTC
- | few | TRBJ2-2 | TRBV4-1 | CASSQDLAETRDTGELFF | TGCGCCAGCAGCCAAGATCTCGCAGAAACGAGGGACACCGGGGAGCTGTTTTTT
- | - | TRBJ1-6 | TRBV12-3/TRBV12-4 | CASRSSYNSPLHF | TGTGCCAGCAGGAGCTCCTATAATTCACCCCTCCACTTT
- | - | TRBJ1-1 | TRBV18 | CASSPQDQGMIAFF | TGTGCCAGCTCACCACAAGATCAGGGGATGATCGCTTTCTTT
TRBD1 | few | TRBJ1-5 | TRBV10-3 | CAIRDDRAGSNQPQHF | TGTGCCATCAGAGACGACAGGGCGGGGAGCAATCAGCCCCAGCATTTT
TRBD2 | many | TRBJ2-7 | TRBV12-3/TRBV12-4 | CASRQPGLGEQYF | TGTGCCAGCAGACAACCGGGACTAGGCGAGCAGTACTTC
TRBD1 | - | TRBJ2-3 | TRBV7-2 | CASSLGTGVRTQYF | TGTGCCAGCAGCTTAGGGACAGGGGTGAGAACGCAGTATTTT
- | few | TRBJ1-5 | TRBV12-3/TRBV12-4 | CASSPYPGAQHF | TGTGCCAGCAGTCCGTACCCTGGGGCCCAGCATTTT
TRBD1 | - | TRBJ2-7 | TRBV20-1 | CSAYLRDRTYEQYF | TGCAGTGCTTATCTACGGGACAGGACCTACGAGCAGTACTTC